Included here is one T cell receptor beta chain sequence, with context. These data originate in a study of blood T cell repertoires in COVID-19. Study as a whole: In each case, the material was cDNA or gDNA derived from T cells, B-cell-depleted T cells, or PBMCs.

The CDR3 is 15 amino acids. Germline V gene data show CDR1 as SGHVS and CDR2 as FQNEAQ. With V trimmed by 4 bases and J by 7 bases, 7 bases remained unmatched. Per the study methods: For nucleated cells, counts were estimated from reference gene primer amplification. Assay: immunoSEQ multiplex PCR; the TCRdb copy retains only in-frame clones and omits some. V and J calls and clone size follow that table, whereas D and trimming were derived from the DNA. Of 150,000 to 200,000 clones listed, over 75% were seen once; the top ten hold around a sixth. The TCR comes from a person aged 70 to 85 with COVID-19, enrolled during active disease. Sequencing was performed on peripheral blood. This chain connects TRBV7-8 to TRBJ1-4; 9 nucleotides align to TRBD1. CDR3 amino acids: CASSSRQGVSEKLFF. The CDR3 DNA follows: TGTGCCAGCAGCTCCCGACAGGGGGTCTCTGAAAAACTGTTTTTT.